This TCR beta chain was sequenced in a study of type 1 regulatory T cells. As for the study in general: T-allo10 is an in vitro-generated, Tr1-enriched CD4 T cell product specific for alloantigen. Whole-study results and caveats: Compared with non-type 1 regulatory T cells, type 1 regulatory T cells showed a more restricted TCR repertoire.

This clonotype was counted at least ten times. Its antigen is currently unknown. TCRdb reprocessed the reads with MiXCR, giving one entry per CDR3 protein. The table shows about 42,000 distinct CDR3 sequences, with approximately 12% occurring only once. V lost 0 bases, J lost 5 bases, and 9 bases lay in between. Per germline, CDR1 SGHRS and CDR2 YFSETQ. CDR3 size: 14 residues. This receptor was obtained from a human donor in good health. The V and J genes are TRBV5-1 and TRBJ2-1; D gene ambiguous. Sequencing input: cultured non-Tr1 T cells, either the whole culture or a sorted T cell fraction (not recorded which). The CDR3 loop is CASSLALSNNEQFF. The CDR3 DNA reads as TGCGCCAGCAGCTTGGCCTTGAGTAACAATGAGCAGTTCTTC.